This TCR beta chain emerged from a study of long-term antiretroviral therapy in people with HIV. Overall study findings and caveats: Pre-ART clonal expansions dominated every time point's repertoire. Diversity measured after ART increased yet remained under transplant donor controls.

V lost 0 bases and J 0 bases, leaving 9 bases between the germline ends. Per the germline V gene, CDR1 is ENHRY and CDR2 is SYGVKD. The CDR3 contains 17 residues. Treatment for every participant with HIV took place in the United States. Survey-level resolution applied to immunoSEQ assay v3.0. Clones were sequenced by immunoSEQ multiplex PCR, and TCRdb holds only the in-frame ones, with some missing. The repertoire holds approximately 7,000 clones, with approximately 83% as singletons. Points on this clone: Its antigen is unknown.

The chain employs TRBV10-3 and TRBJ2-6; D uncertain. The sequences come from unsorted PBMCs, collected 3.7 years after starting antiretroviral therapy. This TCR was sampled from a woman aged 50 to 60 with HIV. The CDR3 sequence is CAISESGPSSGANVLTF. For the CDR3, the DNA is TGTGCCATCAGTGAGTCCGGTCCCTCCTCTGGGGCCAACGTCCTGACTTTC.